This section outlines one T cell receptor (beta chain) sequence together with its context. The data are from a study of long-term antiretroviral therapy in people with HIV. With 2 bases removed from V and 4 bases from J, the gap between germline ends came to 4 bases. The CDR3 has 12 amino acids. CDR1 and CDR2 (germline): SGHKS, YYEKEE (reference sequence). Version v3.0 of the immunoSEQ assay ran at survey level. Repertoires were generated with immunoSEQ multiplex PCR, while TCRdb's copy carries only in-frame clones and drops some. In the table there are over 30,000 clones, nearly 90% of which are singletons.

The specimen comprised unsorted PBMCs, sampled 1.1 years after starting antiretroviral therapy. This clonotype originated in a man younger than 35 with HIV. V usage is TRBV5-5 and J usage is TRBJ2-1; D not certain. CDR3 region: CASSFGYNEQFF. The CDR3 nucleotides are TGTGCCAGCAGCTTTGGGTACAATGAGCAGTTCTTC. The whole variable domain, remainder taken from reference TRBV5-5 and TRBJ2-1, is DAGVTQSPTHLIKTRGQQVTLRCSPISGHKSVSWYQQVLGQGPQFIFQYYEKEERGRGNFPDRFSARQFPNYSSELNVNALLLGDSALYLCASSFGYNEQFFGPGTRLTVL.